This T cell receptor beta chain was obtained from a study of T cells after posttransplantation cyclophosphamide. This CDR3 spans 16 amino acids. Germline V gene sequence: CDR1 SGHVS, CDR2 FNYEAQ. Losses at the gene ends were 1 base for V and 5 bases for J; bases not matched to a gene: 6. Control samples came 1 year after myeloablative marrow transplants with methotrexate plus calcineurin inhibitor. Some clones are missing from TCRdb's copy, which holds only in-frame ones; the method was immunoSEQ multiplex PCR. The sample yields 20,000 to 25,000 clones, roughly nine tenths seen once. The specimen comprised PBMCs, sampled roughly 49 weeks after allogeneic stem cell transplant with calcineurin inhibitor and methotrexate. The receptor was isolated from a female patient under 45 who received an allogeneic stem cell transplant from an unrelated donor, was CMV-positive, and had acute and chronic GVHD. Some T cells may possibly be graft donor cells. The rearrangement links TRBV7-6 to TRBJ2-2; 8 bases are a match to TRBD2. CDR3 coding DNA: TGTGCCAGCAGCTTAGGTAGCGGGATTGGTACCGGGGAGCTGTTTTTT. This sequence encodes CASSLGSGIGTGELFF.